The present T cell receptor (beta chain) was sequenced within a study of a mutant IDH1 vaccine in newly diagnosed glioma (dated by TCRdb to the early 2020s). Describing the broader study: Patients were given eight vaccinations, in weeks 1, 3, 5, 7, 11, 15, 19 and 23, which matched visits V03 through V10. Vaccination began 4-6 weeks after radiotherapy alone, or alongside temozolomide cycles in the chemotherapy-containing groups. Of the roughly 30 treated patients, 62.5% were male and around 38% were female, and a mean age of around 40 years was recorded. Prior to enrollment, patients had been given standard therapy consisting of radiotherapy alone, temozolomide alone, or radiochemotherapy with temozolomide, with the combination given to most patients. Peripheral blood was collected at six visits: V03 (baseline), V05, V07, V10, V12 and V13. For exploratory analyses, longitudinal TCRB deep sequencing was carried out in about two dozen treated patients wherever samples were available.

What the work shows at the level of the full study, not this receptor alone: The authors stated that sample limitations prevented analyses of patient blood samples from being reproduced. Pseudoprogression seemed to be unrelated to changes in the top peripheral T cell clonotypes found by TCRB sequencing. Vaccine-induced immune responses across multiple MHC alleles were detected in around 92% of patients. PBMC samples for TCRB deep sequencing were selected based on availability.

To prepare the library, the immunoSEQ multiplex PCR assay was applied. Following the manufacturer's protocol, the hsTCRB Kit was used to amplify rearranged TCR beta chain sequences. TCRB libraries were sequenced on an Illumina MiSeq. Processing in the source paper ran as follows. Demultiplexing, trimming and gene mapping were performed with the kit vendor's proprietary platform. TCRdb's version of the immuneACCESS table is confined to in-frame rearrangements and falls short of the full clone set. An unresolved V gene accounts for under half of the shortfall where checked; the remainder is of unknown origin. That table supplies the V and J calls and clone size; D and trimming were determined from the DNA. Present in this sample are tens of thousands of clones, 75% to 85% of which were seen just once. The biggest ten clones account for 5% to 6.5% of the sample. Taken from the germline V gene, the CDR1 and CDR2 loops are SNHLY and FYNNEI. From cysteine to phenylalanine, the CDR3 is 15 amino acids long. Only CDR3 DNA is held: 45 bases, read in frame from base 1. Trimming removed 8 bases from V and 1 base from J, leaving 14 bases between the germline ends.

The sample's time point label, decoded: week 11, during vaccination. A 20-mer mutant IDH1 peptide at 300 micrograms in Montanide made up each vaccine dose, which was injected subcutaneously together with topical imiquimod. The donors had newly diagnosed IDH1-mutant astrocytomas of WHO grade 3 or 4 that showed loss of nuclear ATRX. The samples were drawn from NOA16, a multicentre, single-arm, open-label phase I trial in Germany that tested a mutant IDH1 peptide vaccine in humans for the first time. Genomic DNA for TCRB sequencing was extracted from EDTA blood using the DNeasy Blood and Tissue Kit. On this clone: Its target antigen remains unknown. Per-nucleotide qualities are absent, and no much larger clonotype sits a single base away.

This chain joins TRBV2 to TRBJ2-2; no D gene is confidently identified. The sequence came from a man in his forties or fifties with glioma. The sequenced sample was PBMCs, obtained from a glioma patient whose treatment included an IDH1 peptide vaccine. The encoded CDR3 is CASGVWNQNTGELFF. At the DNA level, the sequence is TGTGCCAGCGGAGTTTGGAACCAGAACACCGGGGAGCTGTTTTTT.